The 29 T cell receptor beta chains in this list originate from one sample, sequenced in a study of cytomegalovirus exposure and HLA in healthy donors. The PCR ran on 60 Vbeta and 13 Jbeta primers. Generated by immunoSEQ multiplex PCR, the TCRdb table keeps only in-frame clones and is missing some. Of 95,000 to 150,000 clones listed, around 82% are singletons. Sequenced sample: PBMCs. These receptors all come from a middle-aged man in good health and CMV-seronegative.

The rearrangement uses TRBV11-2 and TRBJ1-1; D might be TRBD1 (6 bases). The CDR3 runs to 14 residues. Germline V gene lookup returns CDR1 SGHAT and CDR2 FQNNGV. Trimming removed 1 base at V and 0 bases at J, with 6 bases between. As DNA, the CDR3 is TGTGCCAGCAGCTTAGGACAGGTGAACACTGAAGCTTTCTTT. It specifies CASSLGQVNTEAFF. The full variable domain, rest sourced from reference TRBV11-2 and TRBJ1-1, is EAGVAQSPRYKIIEKRQSVAFWCNPISGHATLYWYQQILGQGPKLLIQFQNNGVVDDSQLPKDRFSAERLKGVDSTLKIQPAKLEDSAVYLCASSLGQVNTEAFFGQGTRLTVV.

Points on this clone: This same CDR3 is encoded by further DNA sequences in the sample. CDR3 sequence reads: CASSLGGNEQFF. In nucleotides, the CDR3 is TGTGCCAGCTCCCTTGGGGGGAATGAGCAGTTCTTC. The gene calls are TRBV27 and TRBJ2-1, with D perhaps TRBD2 (6 bases). Germline assignment: CDR1 MNHEY and CDR2 SMNVEV (reference sequence). The CDR3 spans 12 residues. V lost 8 bases and J 7 bases, leaving 12 bases between the germline ends.

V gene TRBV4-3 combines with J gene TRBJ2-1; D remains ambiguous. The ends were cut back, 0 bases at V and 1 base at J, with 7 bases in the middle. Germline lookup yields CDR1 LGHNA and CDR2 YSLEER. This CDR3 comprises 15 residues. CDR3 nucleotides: TGCGCCAGCAGCCAAGATGGCAGGTCCTACAATGAGCAGTTCTTC. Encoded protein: CASSQDGRSYNEQFF.

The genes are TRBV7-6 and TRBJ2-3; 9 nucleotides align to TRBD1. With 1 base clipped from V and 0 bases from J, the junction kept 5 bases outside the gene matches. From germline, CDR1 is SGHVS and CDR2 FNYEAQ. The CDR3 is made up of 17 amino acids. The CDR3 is CASSLDTGTGSTDTQYF. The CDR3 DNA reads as TGTGCCAGCAGCTTAGATACCGGGACAGGGAGCACAGATACGCAGTATTTT.

CDR3 sequence: CASSFGSTGELFF. The CDR3 DNA sequence: TGCGCCAGCAGCTTTGGCAGCACCGGGGAGCTGTTTTTT. The chain links TRBV5-1 to TRBJ2-2; D ambiguous. V lost 2 bases and J 4 bases, leaving 6 bases between the germline ends. Per germline, CDR1 SGHRS and CDR2 YFSETQ. This CDR3 has 13 residues.

CDR3 nucleotide sequence: TGTGCCAGCAGAGATACAGGGAACTATGGCTACACCTTC. It is translated as CASRDTGNYGYTF. The V gene is TRBV11-1, the J gene TRBJ1-2, with D perhaps TRBD1 (6 bases). This CDR3 region has 13 residues. The V end was cut by 6 bases, the J end by 2 bases, with 10 bases between. Germline CDR1 SGHAT, CDR2 FQDESV (reference sequence).

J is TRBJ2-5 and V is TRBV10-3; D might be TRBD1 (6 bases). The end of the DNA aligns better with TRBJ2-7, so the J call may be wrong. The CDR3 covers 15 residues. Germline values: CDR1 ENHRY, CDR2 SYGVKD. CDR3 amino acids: CAIMAGGQFGSEQYF. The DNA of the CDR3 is TGTGCCATCATGGCGGGCGGACAGTTTGGTAGCGAGCAGTACTTC.

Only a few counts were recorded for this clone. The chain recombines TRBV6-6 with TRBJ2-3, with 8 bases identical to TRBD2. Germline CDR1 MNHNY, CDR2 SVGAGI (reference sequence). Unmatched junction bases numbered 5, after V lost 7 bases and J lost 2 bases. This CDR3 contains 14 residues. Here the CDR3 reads CASKKRGPTDTQYF. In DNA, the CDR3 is TGTGCCAGCAAAAAGCGGGGGCCCACAGATACGCAGTATTTT.

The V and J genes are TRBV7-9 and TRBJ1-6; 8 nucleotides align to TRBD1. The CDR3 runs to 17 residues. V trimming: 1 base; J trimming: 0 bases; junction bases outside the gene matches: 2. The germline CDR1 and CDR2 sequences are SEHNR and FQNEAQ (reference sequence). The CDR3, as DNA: TGTGCCAGCAGCTTAGGGACAGGGAGCTCCTATAATTCACCCCTCCACTTT. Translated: CASSLGTGSSYNSPLHF.

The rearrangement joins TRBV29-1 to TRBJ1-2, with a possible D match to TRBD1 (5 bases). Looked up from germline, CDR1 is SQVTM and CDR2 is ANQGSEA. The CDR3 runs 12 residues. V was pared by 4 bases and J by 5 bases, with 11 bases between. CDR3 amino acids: CSVAGREYGYTF. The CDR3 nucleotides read TGCAGCGTTGCGGGCAGGGAATATGGCTACACCTTC. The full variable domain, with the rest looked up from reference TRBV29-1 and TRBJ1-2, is SAVISQKPSRDICQRGTSLTIQCQVDSQVTMMFWYRQQPGQSLTLIATANQGSEATYESGFVIDKFPISRPNLTFSTLTVSNMSPEDSSIYLCSVAGREYGYTFGSGTRLTVV.

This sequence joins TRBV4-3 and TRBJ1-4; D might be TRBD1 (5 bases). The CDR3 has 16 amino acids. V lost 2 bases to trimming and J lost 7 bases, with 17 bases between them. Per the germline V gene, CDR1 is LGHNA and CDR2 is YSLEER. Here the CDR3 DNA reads TGCGCCAGCAGCCAAACTGTCGGGGGATCAGCTGAAAAACTGTTTTTT. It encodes CASSQTVGGSAEKLFF.

This chain's CDR3 is CASTPRGQGPHEQFF. The CDR3 DNA reads TGTGCCAGCACCCCAAGGGGACAGGGACCCCATGAGCAGTTCTTC. The genes are TRBV28 and TRBJ2-1; 9 nucleotides agree with TRBD1. Trimming removed 7 bases from V and 8 bases from J; junction bases left unmatched: 12. Germline assignment: CDR1 MDHEN and CDR2 SYDVKM. This CDR3 is built from 15 residues.

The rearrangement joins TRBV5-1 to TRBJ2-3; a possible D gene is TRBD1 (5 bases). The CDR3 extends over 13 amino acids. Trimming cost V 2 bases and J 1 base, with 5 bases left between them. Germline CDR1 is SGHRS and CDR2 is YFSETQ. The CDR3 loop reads CASSLGGTDTQYF. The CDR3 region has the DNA TGCGCCAGCAGCTTAGGGGGCACAGATACGCAGTATTTT.

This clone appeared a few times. CDR3 DNA: TGTGCCAGTAGTATAGGAGGCAGAAAGAGCTCCTACGAGCAGTACTTC. It codes for CASSIGGRKSSYEQYF. The chain links TRBV19 to TRBJ2-7; D unclear. This CDR3 has 16 amino acids. CDR1 is LNHDA, CDR2 SQIVND, per germline (reference sequence). Trimming cost V 1 base and J 0 bases, with 13 bases left between them.

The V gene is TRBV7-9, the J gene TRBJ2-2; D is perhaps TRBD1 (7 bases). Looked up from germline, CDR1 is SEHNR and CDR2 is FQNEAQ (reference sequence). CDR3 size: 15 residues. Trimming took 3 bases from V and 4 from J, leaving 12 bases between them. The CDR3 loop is CASSFRQGLTGELFF. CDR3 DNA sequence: TGTGCCAGCAGCTTCAGACAGGGACTCACCGGGGAGCTGTTTTTT.

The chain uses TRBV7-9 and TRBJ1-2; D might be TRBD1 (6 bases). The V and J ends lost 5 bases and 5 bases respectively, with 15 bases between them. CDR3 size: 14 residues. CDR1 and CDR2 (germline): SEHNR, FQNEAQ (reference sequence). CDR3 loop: CASSDGGRAYGYTF. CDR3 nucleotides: TGTGCCAGCAGCGATGGGGGCAGGGCATATGGCTACACCTTC.

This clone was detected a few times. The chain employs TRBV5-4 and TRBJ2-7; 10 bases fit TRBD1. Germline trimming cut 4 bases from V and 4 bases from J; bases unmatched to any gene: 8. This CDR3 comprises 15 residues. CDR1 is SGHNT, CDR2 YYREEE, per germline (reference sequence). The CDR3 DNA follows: TGTGCCAGCAGCCGGGACAGGGGAATAGATTACGAGCAGTACTTC. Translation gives CASSRDRGIDYEQYF.

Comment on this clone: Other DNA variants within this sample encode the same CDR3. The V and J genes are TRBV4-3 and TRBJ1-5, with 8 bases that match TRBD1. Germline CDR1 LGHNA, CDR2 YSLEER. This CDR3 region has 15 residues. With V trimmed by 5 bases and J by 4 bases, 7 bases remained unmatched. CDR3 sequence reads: CASSTDRASNQPQHF. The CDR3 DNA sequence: TGCGCCAGCAGCACGGACAGGGCGTCGAATCAGCCCCAGCATTTT.

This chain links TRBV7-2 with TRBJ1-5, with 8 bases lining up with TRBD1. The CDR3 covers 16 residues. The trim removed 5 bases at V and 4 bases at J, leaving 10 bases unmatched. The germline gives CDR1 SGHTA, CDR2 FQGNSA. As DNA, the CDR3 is TGTGCCAGCAGCCTCTGGACAGGGCTTGTGAATCAGCCCCAGCATTTT. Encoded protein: CASSLWTGLVNQPQHF. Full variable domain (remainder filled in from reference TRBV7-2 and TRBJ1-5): GAGVSQSPSNKVTEKGKDVELRCDPISGHTALYWYRQSLGQGLEFLIYFQGNSAPDKSGLPSDRFSAERTGGSVSTLTIQRTQQEDSAVYLCASSLWTGLVNQPQHFGDGTRLSIL.

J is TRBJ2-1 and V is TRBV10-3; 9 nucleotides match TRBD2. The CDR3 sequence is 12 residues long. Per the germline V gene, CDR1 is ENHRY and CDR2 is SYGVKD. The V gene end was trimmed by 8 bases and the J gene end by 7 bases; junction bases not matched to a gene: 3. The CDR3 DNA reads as TGTGCCATCCGGACTAGCGAGAATGAGCAGTTCTTC. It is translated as CAIRTSENEQFF.

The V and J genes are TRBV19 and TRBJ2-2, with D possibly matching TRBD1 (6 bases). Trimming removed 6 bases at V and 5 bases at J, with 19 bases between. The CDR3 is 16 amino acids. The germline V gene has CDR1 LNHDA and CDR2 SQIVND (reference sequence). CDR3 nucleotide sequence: TGTGCCAGTAGAGATTCAGGGACACGAACAACCGGGGAGCTGTTTTTT. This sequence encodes CASRDSGTRTTGELFF.

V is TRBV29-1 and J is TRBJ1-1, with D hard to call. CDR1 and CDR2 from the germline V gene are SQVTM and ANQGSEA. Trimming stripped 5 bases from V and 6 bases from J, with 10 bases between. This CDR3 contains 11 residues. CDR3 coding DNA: TGCAGCGTTTGGGCGGGCGCTGAAGCTTTCTTT. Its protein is CSVWAGAEAFF.

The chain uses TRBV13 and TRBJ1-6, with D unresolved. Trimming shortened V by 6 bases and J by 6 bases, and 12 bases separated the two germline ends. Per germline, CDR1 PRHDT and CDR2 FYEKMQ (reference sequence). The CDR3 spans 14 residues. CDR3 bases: TGTGCCAGCAGTCCCCCCGGTCTTAATTCACCCCTCCACTTT. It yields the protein CASSPPGLNSPLHF.

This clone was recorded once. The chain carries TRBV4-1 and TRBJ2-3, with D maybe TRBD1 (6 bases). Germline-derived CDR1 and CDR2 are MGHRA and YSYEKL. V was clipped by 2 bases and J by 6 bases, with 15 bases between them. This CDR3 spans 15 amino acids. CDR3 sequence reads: CASSQLDRQGDTQYF. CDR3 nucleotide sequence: TGCGCCAGCAGCCAACTAGACAGGCAAGGGGATACGCAGTATTTT.

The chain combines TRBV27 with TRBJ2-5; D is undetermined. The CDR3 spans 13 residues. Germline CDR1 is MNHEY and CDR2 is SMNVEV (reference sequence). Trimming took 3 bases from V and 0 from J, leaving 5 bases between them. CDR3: CASSLEYQETQYF. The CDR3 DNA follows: TGTGCCAGCAGTTTGGAGTACCAAGAGACCCAGTACTTC.

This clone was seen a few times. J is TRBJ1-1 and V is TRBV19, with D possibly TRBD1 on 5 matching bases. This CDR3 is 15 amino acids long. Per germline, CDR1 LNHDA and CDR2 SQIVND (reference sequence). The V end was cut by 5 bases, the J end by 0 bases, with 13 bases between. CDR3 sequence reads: CASSVRASLNTEAFF. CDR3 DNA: TGTGCCAGTAGTGTCAGGGCCTCATTGAACACTGAAGCTTTCTTT. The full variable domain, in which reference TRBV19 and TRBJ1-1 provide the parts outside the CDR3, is DGGITQSPKYLFRKEGQNVTLSCEQNLNHDAMYWYRQDPGQGLRLIYYSQIVNDFQKGDIAEGYSVSREKKESFPLTVTSAQKNPTAFYLCASSVRASLNTEAFFGQGTRLTVV.

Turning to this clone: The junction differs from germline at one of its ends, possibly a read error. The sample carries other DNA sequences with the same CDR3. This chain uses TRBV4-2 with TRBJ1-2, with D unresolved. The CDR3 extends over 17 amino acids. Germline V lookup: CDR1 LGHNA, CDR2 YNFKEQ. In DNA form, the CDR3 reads TGTGCCAGCAGTCAAGATCATTCCCCCTCAGCTAACTATGGCTACACCTTC. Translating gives CASSQDHSPSANYGYTF.

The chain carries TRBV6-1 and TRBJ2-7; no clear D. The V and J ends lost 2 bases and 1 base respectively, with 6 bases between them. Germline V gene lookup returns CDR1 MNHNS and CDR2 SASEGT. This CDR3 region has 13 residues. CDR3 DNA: TGTGCCAGCAGTGAACCAGTTTCCTACGAGCAGTACTTC. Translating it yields CASSEPVSYEQYF.

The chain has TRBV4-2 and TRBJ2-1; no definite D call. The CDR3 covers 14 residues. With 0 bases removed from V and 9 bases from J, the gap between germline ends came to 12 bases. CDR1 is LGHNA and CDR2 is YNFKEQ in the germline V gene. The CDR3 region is CASSQDRVPLEQFF. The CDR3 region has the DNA TGTGCCAGCAGCCAAGATCGGGTGCCTCTTGAGCAGTTCTTC.